The clone carrying this TCR beta chain was detected once. This table comes from immunoSEQ multiplex PCR, and its TCRdb copy is limited to in-frame clones, with some not included. This repertoire shows around 48,000 clones, around nine tenths found once; its top ten account for about a sixth. This entry is derived from a study of blood T cell repertoires in COVID-19. Germline assignment: CDR1 SGHRS and CDR2 YFSETQ. The V segment lost 4 bases and the J segment 0 bases; nucleotides outside the gene matches: 3. There are 15 residues in the CDR3. Sequencing input: peripheral blood. The chain carries TRBV5-1 and TRBJ1-4; 7 bases agree with TRBD1. This clonotype originated in a man in his sixties with active or convalescent COVID-19. The CDR3 loop is CASSAGTATNEKLFF. The CDR3, as DNA: TGCGCCAGCAGCGCTGGGACAGCAACTAATGAAAAACTGTTTTTT.